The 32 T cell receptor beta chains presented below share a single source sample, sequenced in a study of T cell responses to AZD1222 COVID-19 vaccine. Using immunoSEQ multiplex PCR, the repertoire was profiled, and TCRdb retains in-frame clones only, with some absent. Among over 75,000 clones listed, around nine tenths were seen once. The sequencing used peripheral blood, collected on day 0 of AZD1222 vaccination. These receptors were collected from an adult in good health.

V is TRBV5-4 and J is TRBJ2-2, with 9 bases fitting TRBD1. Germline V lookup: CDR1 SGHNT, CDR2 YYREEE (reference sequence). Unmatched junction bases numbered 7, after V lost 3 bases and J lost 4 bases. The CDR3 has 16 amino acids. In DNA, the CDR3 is TGTGCCAGCAGCTCTGGACAGGGGACGGTCACCGGGGAGCTGTTTTTT. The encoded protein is CASSSGQGTVTGELFF. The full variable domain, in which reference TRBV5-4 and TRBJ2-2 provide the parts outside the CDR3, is ETGVTQSPTHLIKTRGQQVTLRCSSQSGHNTVSWYQQALGQGPQFIFQYYREEENGRGNFPPRFSGLQFPNYSSELNVNALELDDSALYLCASSSGQGTVTGELFFGEGSRLTVL.

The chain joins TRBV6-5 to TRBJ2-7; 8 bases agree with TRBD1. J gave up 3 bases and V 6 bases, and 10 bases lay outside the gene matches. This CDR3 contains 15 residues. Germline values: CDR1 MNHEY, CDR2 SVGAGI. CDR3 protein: CASRLQGASYYEQYF. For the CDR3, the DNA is TGTGCCAGCAGGCTTCAGGGGGCCTCCTACTACGAGCAGTACTTC.

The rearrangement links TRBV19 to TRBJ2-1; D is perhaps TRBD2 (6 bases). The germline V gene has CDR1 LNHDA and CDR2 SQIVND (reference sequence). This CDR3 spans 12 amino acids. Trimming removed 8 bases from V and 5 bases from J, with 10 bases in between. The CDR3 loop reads CASRDFHNEQFF. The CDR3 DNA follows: TGTGCCAGTCGGGACTTTCACAATGAGCAGTTCTTC.

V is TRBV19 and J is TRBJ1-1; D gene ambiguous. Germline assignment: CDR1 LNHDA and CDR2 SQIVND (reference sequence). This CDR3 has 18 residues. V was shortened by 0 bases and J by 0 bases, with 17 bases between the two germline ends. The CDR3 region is CASSIDPQERLMNTEAFF. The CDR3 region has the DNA TGTGCCAGTAGTATAGATCCCCAGGAACGCCTTATGAACACTGAAGCTTTCTTT.

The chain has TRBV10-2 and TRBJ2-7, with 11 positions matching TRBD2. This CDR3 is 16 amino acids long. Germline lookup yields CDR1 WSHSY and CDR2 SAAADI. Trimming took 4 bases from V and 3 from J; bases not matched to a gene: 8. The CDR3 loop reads CASSAWVLAGDYEQYF. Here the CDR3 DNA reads TGCGCCAGCAGTGCCTGGGTACTAGCGGGGGACTACGAGCAGTACTTC.

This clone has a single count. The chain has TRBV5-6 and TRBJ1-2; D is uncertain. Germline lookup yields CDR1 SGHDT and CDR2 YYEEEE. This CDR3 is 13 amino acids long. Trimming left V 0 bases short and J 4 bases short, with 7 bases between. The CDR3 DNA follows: TGTGCCAGCAGCTTGGACCCGGGCTATGGCTACACCTTC. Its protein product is CASSLDPGYGYTF.

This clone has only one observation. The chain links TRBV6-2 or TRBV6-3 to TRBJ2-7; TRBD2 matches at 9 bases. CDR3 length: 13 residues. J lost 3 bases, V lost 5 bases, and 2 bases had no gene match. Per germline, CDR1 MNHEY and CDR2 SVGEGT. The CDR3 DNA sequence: TGTGCCAGCAGTGGTAGCGGGAGCTACGAGCAGTACTTC. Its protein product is CASSGSGSYEQYF.

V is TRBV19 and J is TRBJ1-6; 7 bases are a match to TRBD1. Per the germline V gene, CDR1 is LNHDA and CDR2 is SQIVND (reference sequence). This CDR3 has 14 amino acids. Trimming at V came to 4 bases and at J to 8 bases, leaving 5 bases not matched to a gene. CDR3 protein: CASSRPQGDSPLHF. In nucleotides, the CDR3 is TGTGCCAGTAGTAGACCGCAGGGGGATTCACCCCTCCACTTT.

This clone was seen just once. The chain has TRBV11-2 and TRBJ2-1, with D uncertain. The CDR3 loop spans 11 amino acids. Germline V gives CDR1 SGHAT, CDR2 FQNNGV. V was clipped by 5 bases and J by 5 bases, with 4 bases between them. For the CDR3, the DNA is TGTGCCAGCAGCCGGGACAATGAGCAGTTCTTC. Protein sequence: CASSRDNEQFF.

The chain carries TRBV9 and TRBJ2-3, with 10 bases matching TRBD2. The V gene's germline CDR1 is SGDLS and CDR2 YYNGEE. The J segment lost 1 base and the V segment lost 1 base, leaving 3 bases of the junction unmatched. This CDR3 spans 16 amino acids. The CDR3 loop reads CASSVSLAGGTDTQYF. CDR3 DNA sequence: TGTGCCAGCAGCGTATCGCTAGCGGGAGGCACAGATACGCAGTATTTT.

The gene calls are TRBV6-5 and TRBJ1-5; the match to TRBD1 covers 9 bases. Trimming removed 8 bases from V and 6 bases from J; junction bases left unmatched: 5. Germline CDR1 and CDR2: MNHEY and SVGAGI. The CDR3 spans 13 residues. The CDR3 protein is CASGGQGVQPQHF. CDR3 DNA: TGTGCCAGCGGGGGACAGGGTGTTCAGCCCCAGCATTTT.

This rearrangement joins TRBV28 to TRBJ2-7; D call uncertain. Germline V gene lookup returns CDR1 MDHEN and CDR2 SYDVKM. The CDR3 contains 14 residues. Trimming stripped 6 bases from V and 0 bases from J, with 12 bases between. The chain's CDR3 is CASRRLGYSYEQYF. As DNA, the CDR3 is TGTGCCAGCAGACGTTTGGGGTACTCCTACGAGCAGTACTTC. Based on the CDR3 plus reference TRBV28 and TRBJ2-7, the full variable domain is DVKVTQSSRYLVKRTGEKVFLECVQDMDHENMFWYRQDPGLGLRLIYFSYDVKMKEKGDIPEGYSVSREKKERFSLILESASTNQTSMYLCASRRLGYSYEQYFGPGTRLTVT.

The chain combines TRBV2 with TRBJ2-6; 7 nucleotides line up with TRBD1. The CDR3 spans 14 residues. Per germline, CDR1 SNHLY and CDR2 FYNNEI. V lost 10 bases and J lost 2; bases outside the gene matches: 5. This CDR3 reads CAKAGTAGANVLTF. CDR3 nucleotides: TGTGCCAAAGCTGGGACAGCTGGGGCCAACGTCCTGACTTTC.

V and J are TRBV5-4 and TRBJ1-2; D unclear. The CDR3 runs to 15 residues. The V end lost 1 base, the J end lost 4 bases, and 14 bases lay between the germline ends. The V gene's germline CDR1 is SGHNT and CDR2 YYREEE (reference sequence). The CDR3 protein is CASSLPAPAAYGYTF. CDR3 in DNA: TGTGCCAGCAGCTTGCCAGCCCCGGCCGCCTATGGCTACACCTTC.

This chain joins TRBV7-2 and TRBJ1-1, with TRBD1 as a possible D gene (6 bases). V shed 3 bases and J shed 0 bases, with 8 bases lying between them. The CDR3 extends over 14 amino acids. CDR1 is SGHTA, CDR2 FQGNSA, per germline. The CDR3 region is CASSLGAMNTEAFF. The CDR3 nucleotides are TGTGCCAGCAGCTTGGGGGCCATGAACACTGAAGCTTTCTTT.

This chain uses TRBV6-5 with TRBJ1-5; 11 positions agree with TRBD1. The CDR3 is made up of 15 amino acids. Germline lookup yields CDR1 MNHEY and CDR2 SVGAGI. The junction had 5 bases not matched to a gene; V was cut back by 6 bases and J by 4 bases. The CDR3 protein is CASRPGTGGNQPQHF. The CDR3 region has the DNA TGTGCCAGCAGACCCGGGACAGGGGGGAATCAGCCCCAGCATTTT.

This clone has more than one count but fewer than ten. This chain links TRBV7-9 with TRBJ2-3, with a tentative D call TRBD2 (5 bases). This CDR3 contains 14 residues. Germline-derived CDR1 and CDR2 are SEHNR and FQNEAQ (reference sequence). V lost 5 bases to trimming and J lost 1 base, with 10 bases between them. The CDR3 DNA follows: TGTGCCAGCAGCCAGAGGCGGGGCACAGATACGCAGTATTTT. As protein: CASSQRRGTDTQYF.

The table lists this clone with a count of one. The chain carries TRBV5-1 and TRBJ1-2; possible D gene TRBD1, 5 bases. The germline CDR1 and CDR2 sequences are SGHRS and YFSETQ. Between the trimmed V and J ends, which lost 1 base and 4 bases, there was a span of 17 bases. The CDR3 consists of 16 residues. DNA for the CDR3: TGCGCCAGCAGCTTGAGTCAAAGGGGACGAGGCTATGGCTACACCTTC. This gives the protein CASSLSQRGRGYGYTF.

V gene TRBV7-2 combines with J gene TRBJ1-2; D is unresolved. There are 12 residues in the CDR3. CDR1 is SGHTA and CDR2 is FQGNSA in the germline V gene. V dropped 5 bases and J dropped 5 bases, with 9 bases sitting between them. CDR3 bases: TGTGCCAGCAGCATCTATGGTTATGGCTACACCTTC. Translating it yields CASSIYGYGYTF.

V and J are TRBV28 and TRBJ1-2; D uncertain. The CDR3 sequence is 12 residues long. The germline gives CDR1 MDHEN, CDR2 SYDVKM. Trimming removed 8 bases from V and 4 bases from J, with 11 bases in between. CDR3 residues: CASFLVAYGYTF. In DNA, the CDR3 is TGTGCCAGCTTCCTTGTAGCCTATGGCTACACCTTC.

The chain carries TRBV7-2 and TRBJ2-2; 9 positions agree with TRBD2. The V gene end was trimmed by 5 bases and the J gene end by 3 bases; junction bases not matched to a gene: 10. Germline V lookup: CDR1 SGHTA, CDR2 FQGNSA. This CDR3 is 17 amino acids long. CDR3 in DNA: TGTGCCAGCAGCCCCCGGGCTAGCGGGGCGTACACCGGGGAGCTGTTTTTT. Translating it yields CASSPRASGAYTGELFF. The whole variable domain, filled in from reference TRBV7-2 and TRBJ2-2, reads GAGVSQSPSNKVTEKGKDVELRCDPISGHTALYWYRQSLGQGLEFLIYFQGNSAPDKSGLPSDRFSAERTGGSVSTLTIQRTQQEDSAVYLCASSPRASGAYTGELFFGEGSRLTVL.

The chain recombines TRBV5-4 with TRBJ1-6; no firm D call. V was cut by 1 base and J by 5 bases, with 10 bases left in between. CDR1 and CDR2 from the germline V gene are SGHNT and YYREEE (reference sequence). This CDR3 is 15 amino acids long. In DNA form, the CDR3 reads TGTGCCAGCAGCTTGTCAAGGGCCCATAATTCACCCCTCCACTTT. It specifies CASSLSRAHNSPLHF.

DNA of the CDR3: TGTGCCTGGAGTAAGGGGAGGAACACTGAAGCTTTCTTT. This translates into CAWSKGRNTEAFF. The V gene is TRBV30, the J gene TRBJ1-1, with a possible D match to TRBD1 (5 bases). V was trimmed by 2 bases and J by 1 base, leaving 8 bases between them. The CDR3 consists of 13 residues. Germline V CDR1 and CDR2: GTSNPN, SVGIG (reference sequence).

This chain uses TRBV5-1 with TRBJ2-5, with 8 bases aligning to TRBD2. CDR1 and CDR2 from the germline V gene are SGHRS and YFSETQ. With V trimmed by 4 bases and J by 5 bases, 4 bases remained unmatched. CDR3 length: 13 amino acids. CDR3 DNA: TGCGCCAGCAGCGCGGGGGGCGGGGAGACCCAGTACTTC. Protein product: CASSAGGGETQYF.

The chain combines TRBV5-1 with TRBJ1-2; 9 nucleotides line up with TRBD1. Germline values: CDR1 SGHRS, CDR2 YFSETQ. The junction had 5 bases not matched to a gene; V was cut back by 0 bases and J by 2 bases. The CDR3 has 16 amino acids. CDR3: CASSLVPQGANYGYTF. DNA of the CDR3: TGCGCCAGCAGCTTGGTCCCACAGGGGGCAAACTATGGCTACACCTTC.

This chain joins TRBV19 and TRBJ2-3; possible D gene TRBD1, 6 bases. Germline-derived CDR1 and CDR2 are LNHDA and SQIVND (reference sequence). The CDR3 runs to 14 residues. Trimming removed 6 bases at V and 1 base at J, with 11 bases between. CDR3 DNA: TGTGCCAGTAGACTCCGGACAGGCACAGATACGCAGTATTTT. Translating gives CASRLRTGTDTQYF.

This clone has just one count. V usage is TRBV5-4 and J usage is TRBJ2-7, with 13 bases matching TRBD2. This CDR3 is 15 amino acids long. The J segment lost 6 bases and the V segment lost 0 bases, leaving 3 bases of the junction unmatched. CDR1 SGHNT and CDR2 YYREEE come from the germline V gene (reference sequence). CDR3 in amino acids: CASSLETSGRVEQYF. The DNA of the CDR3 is TGTGCCAGCAGCTTGGAAACTAGCGGGAGGGTCGAGCAGTACTTC.

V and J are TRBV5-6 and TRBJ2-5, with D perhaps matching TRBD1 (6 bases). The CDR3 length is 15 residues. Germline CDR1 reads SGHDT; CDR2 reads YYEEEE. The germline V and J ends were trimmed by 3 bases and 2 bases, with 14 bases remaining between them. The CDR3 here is CASSSRDTPQETQYF. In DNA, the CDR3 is TGTGCCAGCAGCTCCCGGGACACGCCACAAGAGACCCAGTACTTC.

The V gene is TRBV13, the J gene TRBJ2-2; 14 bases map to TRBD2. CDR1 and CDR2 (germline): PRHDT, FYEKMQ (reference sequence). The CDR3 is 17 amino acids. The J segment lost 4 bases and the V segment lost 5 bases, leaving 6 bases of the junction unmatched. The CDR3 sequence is CASSPRGLAGATGELFF. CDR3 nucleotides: TGTGCCAGCAGCCCGCGGGGACTAGCGGGAGCCACCGGGGAGCTGTTTTTT.

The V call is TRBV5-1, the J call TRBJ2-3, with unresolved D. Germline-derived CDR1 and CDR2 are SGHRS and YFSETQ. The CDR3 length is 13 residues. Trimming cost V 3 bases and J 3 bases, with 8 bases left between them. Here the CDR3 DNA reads TGCGCCAGCAGCTCCGGATCAACAGATACGCAGTATTTT. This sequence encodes CASSSGSTDTQYF. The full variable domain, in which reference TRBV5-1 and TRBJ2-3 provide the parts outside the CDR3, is KAGVTQTPRYLIKTRGQQVTLSCSPISGHRSVSWYQQTPGQGLQFLFEYFSETQRNKGNFPGRFSGRQFSNSRSEMNVSTLELGDSALYLCASSSGSTDTQYFGPGTRLTVL.

The CDR3 region is CASSLWGSGGGGYTF. CDR3 in DNA: TGTGCCAGCAGTTTGTGGGGTTCGGGAGGTGGTGGCTACACCTTC. This rearrangement joins TRBV28 to TRBJ1-2; D remains ambiguous. V lost 3 bases to trimming and J lost 7 bases, with 18 bases between them. Germline V gene sequence: CDR1 MDHEN, CDR2 SYDVKM. CDR3 length: 15 residues.

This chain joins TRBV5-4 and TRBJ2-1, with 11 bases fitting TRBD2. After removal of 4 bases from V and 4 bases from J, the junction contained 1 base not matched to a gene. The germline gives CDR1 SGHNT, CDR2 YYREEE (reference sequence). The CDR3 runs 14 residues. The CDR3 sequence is CASSGTSGYNEQFF. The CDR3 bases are TGTGCCAGCAGCGGGACTAGCGGATACAATGAGCAGTTCTTC.